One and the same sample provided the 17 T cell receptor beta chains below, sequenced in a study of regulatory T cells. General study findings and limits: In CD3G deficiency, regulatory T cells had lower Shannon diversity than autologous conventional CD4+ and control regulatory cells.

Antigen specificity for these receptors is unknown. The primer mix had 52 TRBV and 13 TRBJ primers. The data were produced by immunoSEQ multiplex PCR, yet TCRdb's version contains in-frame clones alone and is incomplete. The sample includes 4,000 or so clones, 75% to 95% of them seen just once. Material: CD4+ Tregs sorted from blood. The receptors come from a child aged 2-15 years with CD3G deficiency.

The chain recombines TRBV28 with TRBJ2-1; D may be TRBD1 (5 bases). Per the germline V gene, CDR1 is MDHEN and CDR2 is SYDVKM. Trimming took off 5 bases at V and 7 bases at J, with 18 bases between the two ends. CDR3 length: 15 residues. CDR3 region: CASSPRTLVRNEQFF. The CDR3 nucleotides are TGTGCCAGCAGTCCCCGGACACTGGTGAGAAATGAGCAGTTCTTC.

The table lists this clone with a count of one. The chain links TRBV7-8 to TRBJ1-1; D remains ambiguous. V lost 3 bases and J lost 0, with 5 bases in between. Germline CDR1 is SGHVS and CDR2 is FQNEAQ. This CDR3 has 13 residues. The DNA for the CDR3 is TGTGCCAGCAGCTTGAGTTTGAACACTGAAGCTTTCTTT. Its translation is CASSLSLNTEAFF. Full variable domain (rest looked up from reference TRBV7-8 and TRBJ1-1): GAGVSQSPRYKVAKRGQDVALRCDPISGHVSLFWYQQALGQGPEFLTYFQNEAQLDKSGLPSDRFFAERPEGSVSTLKIQRTQQEDSAVYLCASSLSLNTEAFFGQGTRLTVV.

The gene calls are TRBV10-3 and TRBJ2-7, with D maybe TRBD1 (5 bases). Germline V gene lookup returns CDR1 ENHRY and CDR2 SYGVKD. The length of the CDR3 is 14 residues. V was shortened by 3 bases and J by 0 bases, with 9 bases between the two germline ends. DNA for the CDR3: TGTGCCATCAGTGAAGGCGGACACTCCTACGAGCAGTACTTC. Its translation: CAISEGGHSYEQYF.

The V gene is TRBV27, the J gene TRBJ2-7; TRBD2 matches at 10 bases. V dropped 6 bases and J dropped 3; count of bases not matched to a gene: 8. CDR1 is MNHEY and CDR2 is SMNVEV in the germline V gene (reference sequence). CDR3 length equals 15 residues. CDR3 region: CASRREASGSYEQYF. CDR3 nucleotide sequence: TGTGCCAGCAGACGAGAGGCTAGCGGGAGCTACGAGCAGTACTTC.

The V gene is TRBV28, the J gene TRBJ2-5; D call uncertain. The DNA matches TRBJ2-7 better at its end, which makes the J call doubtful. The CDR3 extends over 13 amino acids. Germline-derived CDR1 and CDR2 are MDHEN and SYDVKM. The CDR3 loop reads CASSFQLHYEQYF. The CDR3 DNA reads TGTGCCAGCAGTTTTCAACTCCACTACGAGCAGTACTTC.

The CDR3 sequence is CASSAGPEQFF. CDR3 DNA: TGTGCCAGCAGTGCCGGTCCTGAGCAGTTCTTC. The chain carries TRBV6-5 and TRBJ2-1; no clear D gene. V was trimmed by 5 bases and J by 9 bases, leaving 8 bases between them. There are 11 residues in the CDR3. In germline, CDR1 is MNHEY, CDR2 SVGAGI.

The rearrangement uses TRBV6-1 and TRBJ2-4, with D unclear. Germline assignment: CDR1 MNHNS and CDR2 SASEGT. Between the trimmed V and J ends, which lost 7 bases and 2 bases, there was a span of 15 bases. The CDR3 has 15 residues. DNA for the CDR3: TGTGCCAGCACCCTAAGTGCAGTCCCCAAAAACATTCAGTACTTC. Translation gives CASTLSAVPKNIQYF.

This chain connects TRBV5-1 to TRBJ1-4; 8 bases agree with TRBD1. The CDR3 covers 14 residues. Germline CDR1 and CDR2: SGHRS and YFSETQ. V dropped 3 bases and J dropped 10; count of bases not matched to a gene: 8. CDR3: CASSYQGAKGKLFF. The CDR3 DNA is TGCGCCAGCAGCTACCAGGGGGCGAAAGGAAAACTGTTTTTT.

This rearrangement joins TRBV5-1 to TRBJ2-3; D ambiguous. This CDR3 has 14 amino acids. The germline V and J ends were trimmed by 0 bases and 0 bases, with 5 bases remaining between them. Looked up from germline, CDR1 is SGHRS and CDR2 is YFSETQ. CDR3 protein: CASSLGWSTDTQYF. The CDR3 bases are TGCGCCAGCAGCTTGGGTTGGAGCACAGATACGCAGTATTTT. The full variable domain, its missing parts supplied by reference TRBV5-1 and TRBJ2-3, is KAGVTQTPRYLIKTRGQQVTLSCSPISGHRSVSWYQQTPGQGLQFLFEYFSETQRNKGNFPGRFSGRQFSNSRSEMNVSTLELGDSALYLCASSLGWSTDTQYFGPGTRLTVL.

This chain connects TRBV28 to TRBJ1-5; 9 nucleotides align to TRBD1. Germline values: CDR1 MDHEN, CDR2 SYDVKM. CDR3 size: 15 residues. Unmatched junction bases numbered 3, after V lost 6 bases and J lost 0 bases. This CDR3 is CASRDRGNSNQPQHF. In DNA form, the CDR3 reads TGTGCCAGCAGGGACAGGGGTAATAGCAATCAGCCCCAGCATTTT.

CDR3 nucleotides: TGTGCCAGCAGCTACGACAGTGCCGGGACTAGCAGCCCCTACGAGCAGTACTTC. This sequence encodes CASSYDSAGTSSPYEQYF. The chain recombines TRBV11-2 with TRBJ2-7, with TRBD2 matching 9 bases. V dropped 4 bases and J dropped 2; count of bases not matched to a gene: 15. The germline CDR1 and CDR2 sequences are SGHAT and FQNNGV. This CDR3 is built from 18 residues. Complete variable domain (other parts from reference TRBV11-2 and TRBJ2-7): EAGVAQSPRYKIIEKRQSVAFWCNPISGHATLYWYQQILGQGPKLLIQFQNNGVVDDSQLPKDRFSAERLKGVDSTLKIQPAKLEDSAVYLCASSYDSAGTSSPYEQYFGPGTRLTVT.

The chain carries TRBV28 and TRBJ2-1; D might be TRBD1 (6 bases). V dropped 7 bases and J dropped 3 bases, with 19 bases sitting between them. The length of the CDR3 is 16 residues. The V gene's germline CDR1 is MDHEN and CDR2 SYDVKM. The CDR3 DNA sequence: TGTGCCAGCACCAAACTCAAAACAGGGTTCTACAATGAGCAGTTCTTC. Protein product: CASTKLKTGFYNEQFF.

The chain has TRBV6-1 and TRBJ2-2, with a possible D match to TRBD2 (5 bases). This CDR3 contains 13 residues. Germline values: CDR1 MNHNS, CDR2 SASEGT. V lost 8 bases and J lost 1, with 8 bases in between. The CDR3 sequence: CASPLGNTGELFF. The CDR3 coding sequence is TGTGCCAGCCCACTAGGGAACACCGGGGAGCTGTTTTTT.

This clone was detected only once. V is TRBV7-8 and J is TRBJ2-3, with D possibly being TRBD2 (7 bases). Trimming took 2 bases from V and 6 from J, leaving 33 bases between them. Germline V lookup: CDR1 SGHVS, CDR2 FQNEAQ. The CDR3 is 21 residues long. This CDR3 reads CASSLYRGGPQRDTYRDTQYF. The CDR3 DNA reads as TGTGCCAGCAGCTTATACCGTGGGGGGCCGCAGCGGGACACGTACAGGGATACGCAGTATTTT.

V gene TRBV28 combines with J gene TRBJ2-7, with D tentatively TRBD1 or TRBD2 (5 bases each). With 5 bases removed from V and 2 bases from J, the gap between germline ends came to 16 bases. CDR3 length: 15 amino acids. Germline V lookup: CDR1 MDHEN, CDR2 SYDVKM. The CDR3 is CASSPTGGPAYEQYF. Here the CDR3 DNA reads TGTGCCAGCAGTCCCACAGGAGGACCAGCCTACGAGCAGTACTTC.

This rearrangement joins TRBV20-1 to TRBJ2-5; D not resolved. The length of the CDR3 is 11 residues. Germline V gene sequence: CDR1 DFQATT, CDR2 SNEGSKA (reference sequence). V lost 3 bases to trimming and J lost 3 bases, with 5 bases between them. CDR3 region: CSASPKETQYF. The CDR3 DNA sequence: TGCAGTGCTAGCCCTAAAGAGACCCAGTACTTC.

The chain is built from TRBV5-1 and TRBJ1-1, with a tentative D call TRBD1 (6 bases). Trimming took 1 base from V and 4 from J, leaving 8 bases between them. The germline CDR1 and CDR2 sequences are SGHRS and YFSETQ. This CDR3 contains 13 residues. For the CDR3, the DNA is TGCGCCAGCAGCTTGACAGGGTTCACTGAAGCTTTCTTT. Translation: CASSLTGFTEAFF. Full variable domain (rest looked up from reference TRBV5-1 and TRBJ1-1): KAGVTQTPRYLIKTRGQQVTLSCSPISGHRSVSWYQQTPGQGLQFLFEYFSETQRNKGNFPGRFSGRQFSNSRSEMNVSTLELGDSALYLCASSLTGFTEAFFGQGTRLTVV.